This passage covers 2 T cell receptor beta chains from one sample sequenced in a study of T cells after yellow fever vaccination. TCRdb fed the 5' RACE reads into MiXCR, producing one record per CDR3 protein. Among 250,000 to 350,000 distinct CDR3 sequences listed, around 4.3% were seen once. Material: PBMCs, obtained 15 days after the yellow fever booster vaccination. The receptors derive from a man in his late teens or twenties who received the YFV17D yellow fever vaccine.

V usage is TRBV3-1 and J usage is TRBJ2-7; D gene ambiguous. Trimming took off 0 bases at V and 3 bases at J, with 3 bases between the two ends. Germline assignment: CDR1 LGHDT and CDR2 YNNKEL (reference sequence). The CDR3 spans 12 residues. CDR3 residues: CASSQEGYEQYF. In DNA form, the CDR3 reads TGTGCCAGCAGCCAAGAAGGCTACGAGCAGTACTTC.

Ten or more counts support this clonotype. The rearrangement joins TRBV5-5 to TRBJ1-4; 7 bases agree with TRBD1. J was trimmed by 4 bases and V by 4 bases; bases with no gene match: 10. Germline CDR1 reads SGHKS; CDR2 reads YYEKEE (reference sequence). The CDR3 length is 16 residues. CDR3 amino acids: CASSRGTALSNEKLFF. CDR3 coding DNA: TGTGCCAGCAGCCGCGGGACAGCACTAAGTAATGAAAAACTGTTTTTT.